A single sample gave rise to the 17 T cell receptor beta chains below, sequenced in a study of CD8 T cells in ankylosing spondylitis. TCRdb independently ran MiXCR on the 5' RACE reads; one entry per CDR3 protein. The table records approximately 150,000 distinct CDR3 sequences, 9.8% of them present only once. Specimen: blood, either unsorted or a sorted T cell fraction (not recorded which). The source is a female donor with ankylosing spondylitis or in good health (not recorded which).

The rearrangement uses TRBV25-1 and TRBJ2-2; no definite D call. This CDR3 has 13 amino acids. In germline, CDR1 is MGHDK, CDR2 SYGVNS. V lost 6 bases, J lost 0 bases, and 5 bases lay in between. This CDR3 is CASRLPNTGELFF. The CDR3, as DNA: TGTGCCAGCAGACTCCCGAACACCGGGGAGCTGTTTTTT. Looking up the rest from reference TRBV25-1 and TRBJ2-2 gives the full variable domain: EADIYQTPRYLVIGTGKKITLECSQTMGHDKMYWYQQDPGMELHLIHYSYGVNSTEKGDLSSESTVSRIRTEHFPLTLESARPSHTSQYLCASRLPNTGELFFGEGSRLTVL.

This clonotype has ten or more counts. V usage is TRBV11-1 and J usage is TRBJ2-1, with 7 bases lining up with TRBD2. V gave up 2 bases and J gave up 7 bases; unmatched junction bases: 17. The CDR3 loop spans 18 amino acids. The germline V gene encodes CDR1 SGHAT and CDR2 FQDESV (reference sequence). The CDR3, as DNA: TGTGCCAGCAGCTTACCCAAGAAGCGAGGGAGGGCCCGTAATGAGCAGTTCTTC. Protein product: CASSLPKKRGRARNEQFF.

This clonotype came up many times. The chain couples TRBV5-5 to TRBJ2-7; weak D call: TRBD1 (6 bases). Trimming left V 1 base short and J 7 bases short, with 15 bases between. The CDR3 covers 14 residues. Germline CDR1 is SGHKS and CDR2 is YYEKEE (reference sequence). The CDR3 DNA is TGTGCCAGCAGCTTGACAGGGATTTCGATGGAGCAGTACTTC. Its protein is CASSLTGISMEQYF. The full variable domain, with the rest looked up from reference TRBV5-5 and TRBJ2-7, is DAGVTQSPTHLIKTRGQQVTLRCSPISGHKSVSWYQQVLGQGPQFIFQYYEKEERGRGNFPDRFSARQFPNYSSELNVNALLLGDSALYLCASSLTGISMEQYFGPGTRLTVT.

The rearrangement uses TRBV6-1 and TRBJ2-4, with D hard to call. CDR1 is MNHNS, CDR2 SASEGT, per germline. The CDR3 extends over 13 amino acids. V lost 6 bases to trimming and J lost 6 bases, with 12 bases between them. For the CDR3, the DNA is TGTGCCAGCAGCTCCCCCTCGGGAAACATTCAGTACTTC. Translation: CASSSPSGNIQYF.

This clonotype occurred many times. CDR3 nucleotide sequence: TGCAGCGCTGATGGGGGAGTCTCCTACAATGAGCAGTTCTTC. This sequence encodes CSADGGVSYNEQFF. This chain links TRBV29-1 with TRBJ2-1, with D perhaps given as TRBD1 or TRBD2 (5 bases each). Germline values: CDR1 SQVTM, CDR2 ANQGSEA. V lost 7 bases and J lost 0, with 13 bases in between. CDR3 length equals 14 residues.

The genes are TRBV7-8 and TRBJ2-3; TRBD1 might be the D (5 bases). The CDR3 is 12 residues long. Trimming stripped 2 bases from V and 8 bases from J, with 8 bases between. Germline CDR1 and CDR2: SGHVS and FQNEAQ. The CDR3 nucleotides read TGTGCCAGCAGCTTACAAAGGGGTACGCAGTATTTT. Amino acid sequence: CASSLQRGTQYF.

This clonotype showed up many times. The chain is built from TRBV4-2 and TRBJ1-1; D is uncertain. The CDR3 is 17 amino acids. Germline assignment: CDR1 LGHNA and CDR2 YNFKEQ. V was cut by 0 bases and J by 3 bases, with 17 bases left in between. The CDR3 is CASSQDEAVRGYTEAFF. DNA of the CDR3: TGTGCCAGCAGCCAAGATGAGGCAGTCCGCGGGTACACTGAAGCTTTCTTT.

Ten or more counts support this clonotype. The chain links TRBV7-9 to TRBJ2-7; TRBD1 agrees at 8 bases. J lost 2 bases, V lost 4 bases, and 10 bases had no gene match. The length of the CDR3 is 16 residues. Germline loops: CDR1 SEHNR, CDR2 FQNEAQ (reference sequence). CDR3 coding DNA: TGTGCCAGCAGCTCTTTGTTAGGACAGGGAGCCTACGAGCAGTACTTC. It specifies CASSSLLGQGAYEQYF.

This chain uses TRBV9 with TRBJ1-1; no reliable D call. Germline V CDR1 and CDR2: SGDLS, YYNGEE. Trimming removed 3 bases from V and 7 bases from J, with 10 bases in between. The CDR3 extends over 12 amino acids. CDR3 sequence: CASSAPGSEAFF. CDR3 nucleotides: TGTGCCAGCAGCGCCCCGGGGAGTGAAGCTTTCTTT.

There are a few counts of this clonotype. The chain couples TRBV7-9 to TRBJ1-2, with unresolved D. Germline V CDR1 and CDR2: SEHNR, FQNEAQ (reference sequence). Between the trimmed V and J ends, which lost 1 base and 7 bases, there was a span of 16 bases. The CDR3 loop spans 15 amino acids. The DNA for the CDR3 is TGTGCCAGCAGCTTAGTTGGGGTGGAGGCCTCTGGCTACACCTTC. Translated: CASSLVGVEASGYTF.

The chain recombines TRBV12-3 or TRBV12-4 with TRBJ2-6; either TRBD1 or TRBD2 may fit D (5 bases each). The CDR3 contains 17 residues. Trimming took off 6 bases at V and 2 bases at J, with 17 bases between the two ends. The CDR3: CASSPPPGAPGANVLTF. The CDR3 DNA reads TGTGCCAGCAGCCCACCCCCCGGGGCCCCTGGGGCCAACGTCCTGACTTTC.

This clonotype appeared a few times. V usage is TRBV5-5 and J usage is TRBJ2-1; D ambiguous. CDR1 is SGHKS, CDR2 YYEKEE, per germline (reference sequence). This CDR3 has 12 residues. The V and J ends lost 2 bases and 7 bases respectively, with 7 bases between them. The CDR3 reads CASSFIRNEQFF. CDR3 nucleotide sequence: TGTGCCAGCAGCTTTATACGTAATGAGCAGTTCTTC.

V is TRBV7-8 and J is TRBJ1-1, with TRBD1 matching 10 bases. CDR1 and CDR2 from the germline V gene are SGHVS and FQNEAQ. The J segment lost 6 bases and the V segment lost 2 bases, leaving 6 bases of the junction unmatched. The CDR3 has 15 residues. The CDR3 bases are TGTGCCAGCAGCTTATGGACAGGGGGACCCGCTGAAGCTTTCTTT. This translates into CASSLWTGGPAEAFF.

This clonotype was detected only a few times. This rearrangement joins TRBV30 to TRBJ2-2; the D gene could be TRBD1 or TRBD2 (5 bases each). This CDR3 is built from 12 residues. In germline, CDR1 is GTSNPN, CDR2 SVGIG (reference sequence). The V end lost 4 bases, the J end lost 7 bases, and 10 bases lay between the germline ends. The CDR3 nucleotides read TGTGCCTGGACGGGGCCCGGCGGGGAGCTGTTTTTT. Translation gives CAWTGPGGELFF.

This clonotype has a count of ten or more. The CDR3 DNA is TGTGCCAGCAGCCAAGGCGGGAGTAACTACAATGAGCAGTTCTTC. Translating gives CASSQGGSNYNEQFF. The chain uses TRBV3-1 and TRBJ2-1; 7 bases are shared with TRBD2. With 1 base clipped from V and 3 bases from J, the junction kept 3 bases outside the gene matches. The V gene's germline CDR1 is LGHDT and CDR2 YNNKEL (reference sequence). CDR3 length: 15 residues.

The genes are TRBV20-1 and TRBJ2-7, with 10 bases lining up with TRBD1. There are 17 residues in the CDR3. The V gene end was trimmed by 0 bases and the J gene end by 5 bases; junction bases not matched to a gene: 13. CDR1 and CDR2 from the germline V gene are DFQATT and SNEGSKA (reference sequence). The CDR3 DNA reads TGCAGTGCTAGAGACCTATCCGCTCCCGGGACAGGGGACGAGCAGTACTTC. Its protein product is CSARDLSAPGTGDEQYF.

This chain links TRBV4-2 with TRBJ1-6, with D unclear. Germline V gene data show CDR1 as LGHNA and CDR2 as YNFKEQ. The V end lost 4 bases, the J end lost 6 bases, and 13 bases lay between the germline ends. CDR3 length: 15 amino acids. The CDR3 is CASSPTVTSNSPLHF. The CDR3 coding sequence is TGTGCCAGCAGCCCTACAGTTACCTCTAATTCACCCCTCCACTTT.